A selection of T cell receptor beta chains follows, all from one sample in a study of T cell responses to AZD1222 COVID-19 vaccine. Libraries were prepared by immunoSEQ multiplex PCR; TCRdb keeps only in-frame clonotypes and omits some of them. The sample lists 140,000 to 150,000 clones, around 94% occurring once. Sequenced material: peripheral blood, taken after recovery from COVID-19. Receptor source: an adult who had recovered from COVID-19. Each CDR3 is given with its conserved first and last residue. Each record gives: D gene, V gene, J gene, clone size, CDR3 protein, CDR3 DNA. The D gene is left open where the match is weak. Rows give clone size only sometimes, using once, few, many, or a class for an expanded clone.

>-|TRBV14|TRBJ1-6|-
CASSPRTNSPLHF
TGTGCCAGCAGCCCCCGGACAAATTCACCCCTCCACTTT
>TRBD1|TRBV28|TRBJ1-1|-
CASSTDRGEFTEAFF
TGTGCCAGCAGTACGGACAGGGGTGAGTTTACTGAAGCTTTCTTT
>-|TRBV27|TRBJ1-5|-
CASSLYGQPQHF
TGTGCCAGCAGTTTATACGGTCAGCCCCAGCATTTT
>-|TRBV4-1|TRBJ2-3|-
CASSQEDDGTDTQYF
TGCGCCAGCAGCCAAGAAGACGACGGCACAGATACGCAGTATTTT
>TRBD1|TRBV7-8|TRBJ2-7|-
CASSAGQVGAYEQYF
TGTGCCAGCAGCGCGGGACAGGTGGGCGCCTACGAGCAGTACTTC
>-|TRBV6-5|TRBJ1-1|-
CASRIGTHTEAFF
TGTGCCAGCAGGATAGGGACACACACTGAAGCTTTCTTT
>-|TRBV29-1|TRBJ2-1|-
CSVERGPNNEQFF
TGCAGCGTTGAGCGGGGCCCTAACAATGAGCAGTTCTTC
>-|TRBV3-1/TRBV3-2|TRBJ1-2|once
CASSQGAGAPGGYTF
TGTGCCAGCAGCCAAGGGGCAGGGGCCCCCGGTGGCTACACCTTC
>-|TRBV9|TRBJ2-7|-
CASSVSPGPNEQYF
TGTGCCAGCAGCGTATCTCCGGGTCCCAACGAGCAGTACTTC
>-|TRBV18|TRBJ1-3|-
CASSPGDSLSGNTIYF
TGTGCCAGCTCACCGGGTGACAGTCTCTCTGGAAACACCATATATTTT
>-|TRBV19|TRBJ1-5|-
CASKGEGQPQHF
TGTGCCAGCAAGGGGGAGGGTCAGCCCCAGCATTTT
>-|TRBV5-6|TRBJ1-1|-
CASSLALNTEAFF
TGTGCCAGCAGCTTGGCCCTGAACACTGAAGCTTTCTTT
>TRBD2|TRBV9|TRBJ2-7|-
CASSVGTSGRAGQYF
TGTGCCAGCAGCGTAGGCACTAGCGGGAGGGCCGGGCAGTACTTC
>-|TRBV9|TRBJ1-6|-
CASSVGGSNSPLHF
TGTGCCAGCAGCGTAGGAGGGTCTAATTCACCCCTCCACTTT
>-|TRBV7-3|TRBJ2-1|-
CASSSYRSDEQFF
TGTGCCAGCAGCTCTTATCGGTCGGATGAGCAGTTCTTC